A selection of T cell receptor beta chains follows, all from one sample in a study of blood T cell repertoires in COVID-19. The method was immunoSEQ multiplex PCR; TCRdb's version includes in-frame clones alone and lacks a portion of them. The data hold about 82,000 clones, with 81% observed a single time. The sample taken for sequencing was peripheral blood. The receptors were gathered from a man older than 75 with acute or convalescent COVID-19. Both conserved end residues are part of each CDR3. The D gene is left open where the match is weak. Clone size is given for some rows only: seen once, a few or many times, or a class if the clone is expanded.

.	TRBD2	TRBV7-8	TRBJ2-1	TGTGCCAGCAGCCTTCGGACTAGCGACAATGAGCAGTTCTTC	CASSLRTSDNEQFF
.	TRBD1	TRBV5-1	TRBJ2-1	TGCGCCAGCAGCTTTCGGACAGGGGGCGATGAGCAGTTCTTC	CASSFRTGGDEQFF
.	.	TRBV5-1	TRBJ1-1	TGCGCCAGCAGCTTTGACTTCGAGAACACTGAAGCTTTCTTT	CASSFDFENTEAFF
.	TRBD1	TRBV19	TRBJ2-7	TGTGCCACCAGAAATCAGGGGGCATCCTACGAGCAGTACTTC	CATRNQGASYEQYF
.	TRBD1	TRBV19	TRBJ2-3	TGTGCCAGCCTGGAGACAGGGCTAGTAGGTACGCAGTATTTT	CASLETGLVGTQYF
once	.	TRBV7-3	TRBJ2-1	TGTGCCAGCAGCTTAACCCAGGCTGGTGTAAACGAGCAGTTCTTC	CASSLTQAGVNEQFF
few	TRBD2	TRBV2	TRBJ2-7	TGTGCCAGCAGCTATAGCGGGGACGAGCAGTACTTC	CASSYSGDEQYF
.	TRBD2	TRBV19	TRBJ2-7	TGTGCCAGTAGTATACGGGGGGAGGGCTCCCACGCCTACGAGCAGTACTTC	CASSIRGEGSHAYEQYF
.	.	TRBV11-2	TRBJ1-1	TGTGCCAGCATGCTACACCAGGTGTCCACTGAAGCTTTCTTT	CASMLHQVSTEAFF
.	TRBD1	TRBV5-1	TRBJ2-3	TGCGCCAGCAGCAAACACCGGGACAGCCCCACAGATACGCAGTATTTT	CASSKHRDSPTDTQYF
.	TRBD1	TRBV18	TRBJ2-5	TGTGCCAGCTCACCGTTGACAGGGGGAACGGAGACCCAGTACTTC	CASSPLTGGTETQYF
.	TRBD1	TRBV18	TRBJ1-1	TGTGCCAGCTCACCAGCCGGGACAGAGGAAGCTTTCTTT	CASSPAGTEEAFF
.	.	TRBV7-2	TRBJ1-5	TGTGCCAGCAGCTTAGGCCCTGGGGGGAATCAGCCCCAGCATTTT	CASSLGPGGNQPQHF
.	.	TRBV19	TRBJ2-2	TGTGCCAGTACCCCCCGTCTTGCGCTTCCCGGGGAGCTGTTTTTT	CASTPRLALPGELFF
.	TRBD1	TRBV27	TRBJ1-2	TGTGCCAGCAGGCAGACAGGGGGCCTTCGCTATGGCTACACCTTC	CASRQTGGLRYGYTF
once	TRBD1	TRBV27	TRBJ2-1	TGTGCCAGCAGACCCACGGGACAGGGGGTTTATGAGCAGTTCTTC	CASRPTGQGVYEQFF
few	.	TRBV18	TRBJ1-2	TGTGCCAGCTCACCACGAAAGGTCGGGTATGGCTACACCTTC	CASSPRKVGYGYTF
.	TRBD1	TRBV30	TRBJ1-1	TGTGCCTGGAGTGTACTTGTAGGGGGCGGAACTGAAGCTTTCTTT	CAWSVLVGGGTEAFF
.	TRBD1	TRBV2	TRBJ1-2	TGTGCCAGCAGTGAGACAGGGATAAAGCGAGGCTACACCTTC	CASSETGIKRGYTF
.	.	TRBV7-7	TRBJ2-1	TGTGCTAGCAGTCCCGCTTTCAGCTCCTACAATGAGCAGTTCTTC	CASSPAFSSYNEQFF
.	.	TRBV6-6	TRBJ2-7	TGTGCCAGCAGTTACTCGACAGTCTCCTACGAGCAGTACTTC	CASSYSTVSYEQYF
.	.	TRBV7-9	TRBJ2-5	TGTGCCAGCAGCCGTCCTAGCGCGCAAGAGACCCAGTACTTC	CASSRPSAQETQYF
.	.	TRBV29-1	TRBJ2-5	TGCAGCGTCACACGTAGCCCCCTGGAGACCCAGTACTTC	CSVTRSPLETQYF
.	TRBD1	TRBV6-1	TRBJ2-4	TGTGCCAGCAGTGAACTAACGAGGACAGGGCTGAACATTCAGTACTTC	CASSELTRTGLNIQYF
.	.	TRBV5-1	TRBJ2-7	TGCGCCAGCAGCCCCTCCCCGTCCTACGAGCAGTACTTC	CASSPSPSYEQYF
.	TRBD2	TRBV5-1	TRBJ2-3	TGCGCCAGCAGCTCCCGGCCCCCAGCGGGAGGGAGGACAGATACGCAGTATTTT	CASSSRPPAGGRTDTQYF
.	.	TRBV27	TRBJ1-6	TGTGCCAGCAGTTTCTGGCAGGCTAATTCACCCCTCCACTTT	CASSFWQANSPLHF
.	TRBD2	TRBV28	TRBJ2-1	TGTGCCAGCAGTATAGCGGGAGGATACAATGAGCAGTTCTTC	CASSIAGGYNEQFF
few	TRBD2	TRBV5-4	TRBJ2-1	TGTGCCAGCAGCTCGGGACTAGCGGGGTTGGATGAGCAGTTCTTC	CASSSGLAGLDEQFF
.	TRBD1	TRBV6-2/TRBV6-3	TRBJ2-2	TGTGCCAGCAGCTCCCGGGACAGAGGGACCGGGGAGCTGTTTTTT	CASSSRDRGTGELFF